Described below is a single T cell receptor beta chain sequence and its context. The target antigen is unknown. Other DNA variants within this sample encode the same CDR3. These data belong to a study of beta chain features in type 1 diabetes. Without exception, sorted populations had purity beyond 98%. Trimming left V 8 bases short and J 0 bases short, with 7 bases between. Germline V gene lookup returns CDR1 MGHDK and CDR2 SYGVNS. The CDR3 has 12 amino acids. Overall study results and limits: All four CD4+ subsets of Type 1 diabetes patients contained TCRB CDR3s that were moderately but significantly shorter.

As every portion of the isolated RNA was reverse transcribed, the sequencing read expressed TCRB transcripts. Clones were read by immunoSEQ multiplex PCR, and TCRdb kept only the in-frame ones, dropping some. The data contain about 650,000 clones, roughly 12% of them seen just once; the ten biggest clones take up around 0.12%. The chain recombines TRBV25-1 with TRBJ1-2; D not resolved. The sample consisted of naive CD4+ T cells from blood. The sequence was obtained from a man aged 25 to 40 with type 1 diabetes. Here the CDR3 reads CASRGANYGYTF. The DNA of the CDR3 is TGTGCCAGCCGGGGAGCTAACTATGGCTACACCTTC.